This T cell receptor beta chain emerged from a study of T-cell reconstitution after alpha-beta-depleted transplantation in children. This sample's TCRbeta library carried unique molecular identifier barcodes. Using its own MiXCR run on the PCR reads, TCRdb lists one record per CDR3 protein. The table lists approximately 1,000,000 distinct CDR3 sequences, around 30% of them singletons, with about 28% in the top ten. Trimming removed 5 bases from V and 5 bases from J, with 7 bases in between. The CDR3 has 11 residues. This receptor was identified in a boy under two years old who had a stem cell transplant for SCID, so the T cells may come from the graft donor. V usage is TRBV12-3 or TRBV12-4 and J usage is TRBJ2-7; no clear D gene. The source material was PBMCs, mostly from graft donor cells, sampled 360 days after TCRalphabeta/CD19-depleted stem cell transplant. CDR3: CASSPLDEQYF. CDR3 DNA sequence: TGTGCCAGCAGTCCCCTTGACGAGCAGTACTTC.